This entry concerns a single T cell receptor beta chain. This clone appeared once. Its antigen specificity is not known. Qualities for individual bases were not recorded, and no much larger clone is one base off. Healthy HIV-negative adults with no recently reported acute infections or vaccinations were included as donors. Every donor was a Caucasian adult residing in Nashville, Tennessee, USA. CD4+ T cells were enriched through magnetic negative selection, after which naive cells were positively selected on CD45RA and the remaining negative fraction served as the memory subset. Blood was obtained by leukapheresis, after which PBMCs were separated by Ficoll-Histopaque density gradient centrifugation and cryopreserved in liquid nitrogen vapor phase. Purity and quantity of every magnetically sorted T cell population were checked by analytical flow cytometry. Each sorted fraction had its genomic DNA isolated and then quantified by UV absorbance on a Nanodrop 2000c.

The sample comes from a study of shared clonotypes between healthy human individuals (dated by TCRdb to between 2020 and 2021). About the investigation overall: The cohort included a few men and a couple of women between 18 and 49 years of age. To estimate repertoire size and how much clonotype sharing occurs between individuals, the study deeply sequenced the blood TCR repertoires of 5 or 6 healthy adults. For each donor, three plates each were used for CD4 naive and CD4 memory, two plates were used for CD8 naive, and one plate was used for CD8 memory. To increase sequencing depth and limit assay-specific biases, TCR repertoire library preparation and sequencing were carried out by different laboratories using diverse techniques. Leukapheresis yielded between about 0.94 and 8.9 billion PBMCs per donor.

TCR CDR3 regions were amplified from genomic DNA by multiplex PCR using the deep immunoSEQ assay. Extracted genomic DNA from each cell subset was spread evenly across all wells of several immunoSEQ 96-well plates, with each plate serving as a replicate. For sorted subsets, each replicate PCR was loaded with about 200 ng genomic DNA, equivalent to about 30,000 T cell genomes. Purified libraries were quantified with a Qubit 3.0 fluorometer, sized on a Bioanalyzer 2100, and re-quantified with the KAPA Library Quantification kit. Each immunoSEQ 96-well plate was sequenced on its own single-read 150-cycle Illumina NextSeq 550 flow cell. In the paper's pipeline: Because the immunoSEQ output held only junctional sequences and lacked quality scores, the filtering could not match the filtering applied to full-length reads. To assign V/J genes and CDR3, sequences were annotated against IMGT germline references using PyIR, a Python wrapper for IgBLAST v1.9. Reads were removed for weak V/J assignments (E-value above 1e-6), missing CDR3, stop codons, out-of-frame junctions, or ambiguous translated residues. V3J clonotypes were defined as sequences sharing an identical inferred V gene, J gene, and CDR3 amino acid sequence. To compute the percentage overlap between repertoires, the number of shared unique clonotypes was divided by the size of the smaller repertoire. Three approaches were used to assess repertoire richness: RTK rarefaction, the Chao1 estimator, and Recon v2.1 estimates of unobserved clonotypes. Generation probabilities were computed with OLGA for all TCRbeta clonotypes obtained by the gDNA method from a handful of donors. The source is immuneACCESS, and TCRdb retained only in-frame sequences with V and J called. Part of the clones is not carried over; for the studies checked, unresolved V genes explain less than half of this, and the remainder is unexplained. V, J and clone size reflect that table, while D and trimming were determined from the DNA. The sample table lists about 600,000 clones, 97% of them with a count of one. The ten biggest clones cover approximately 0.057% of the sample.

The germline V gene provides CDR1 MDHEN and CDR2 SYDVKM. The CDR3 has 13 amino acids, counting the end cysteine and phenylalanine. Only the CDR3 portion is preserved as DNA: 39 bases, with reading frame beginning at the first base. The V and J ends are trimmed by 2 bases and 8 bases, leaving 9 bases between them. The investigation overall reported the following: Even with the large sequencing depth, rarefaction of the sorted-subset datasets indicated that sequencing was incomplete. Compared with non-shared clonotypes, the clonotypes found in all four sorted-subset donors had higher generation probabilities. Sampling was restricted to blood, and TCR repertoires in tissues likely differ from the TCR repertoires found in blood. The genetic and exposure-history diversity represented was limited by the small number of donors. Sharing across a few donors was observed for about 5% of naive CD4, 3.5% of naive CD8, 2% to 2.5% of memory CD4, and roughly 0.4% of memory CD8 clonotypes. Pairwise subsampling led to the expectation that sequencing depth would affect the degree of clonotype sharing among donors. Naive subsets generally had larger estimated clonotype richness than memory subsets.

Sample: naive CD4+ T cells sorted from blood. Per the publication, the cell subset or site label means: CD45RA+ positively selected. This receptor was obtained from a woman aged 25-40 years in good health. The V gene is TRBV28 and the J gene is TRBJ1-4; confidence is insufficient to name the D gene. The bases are TGTGCCAGCAGTTTAAGGCTTAGGGAAAAACTGTTTTTT. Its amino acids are CASSLRLREKLFF.